This T cell receptor beta chain was identified during a study of siplizumab effects on memory and regulatory T cells. Details on this clone: Its antigen is as yet unknown.

Study-level findings and limits: Greater diversity than memory cells seemed evident in naive T cells, which also appeared to be major alloresponse contributors.

It was about 100,000 TCR templates that were assayed per sample. Sequencing used immunoSEQ multiplex PCR; TCRdb keeps in-frame clones, though not all of them. The sample contains about 100,000 clones, 92% of which appear only once. The V and J ends lost 3 bases and 5 bases respectively, with 11 bases between them. The CDR3 sequence is 14 residues long. Germline-derived CDR1 and CDR2 are SGHRS and YFSETQ. The V gene is TRBV5-1, the J gene TRBJ2-2; D remains ambiguous. This TCR was recovered from a human donor in good health. Sequenced input: CD4+ T cells sorted from blood. CDR3 in amino acids: CASSYGLVTGELFF. Written as DNA, the CDR3 is TGCGCCAGCAGCTACGGATTGGTGACCGGGGAGCTGTTTTTT.